This record looks at one TCR beta chain sequence and its context. Profiled with immunoSEQ multiplex PCR; TCRdb holds only in-frame clones, not every one. The sample lists 85,000 to 90,000 clones, around nine tenths seen once, with approximately 5% in the top ten. The sample originates from a study of T cell responses to AZD1222 COVID-19 vaccine. The length of the CDR3 is 13 residues. Germline assignment: CDR1 SEHNR and CDR2 FQNEAQ (reference sequence). The germline V and J ends were trimmed by 1 base and 9 bases, with 10 bases remaining between them. This chain uses TRBV7-9 with TRBJ2-1; the D call may be TRBD1 or TRBD2 (5 bases each). This clonotype was obtained from an adult who received the AZD1222 COVID-19 vaccine. The sample consisted of peripheral blood, taken 28 days after the second AZD1222 dose. CDR3 bases: TGTGCCAGCAGCTTAGAAACAGGAGGTGAGCAGTTCTTC. Its translation is CASSLETGGEQFF. Variable domain in full (rest from reference TRBV7-9 and TRBJ2-1): DTGVSQNPRHKITKRGQNVTFRCDPISEHNRLYWYRQTLGQGPEFLTYFQNEAQLEKSRLLSDRFSAERPKGSFSTLEIQRTEQGDSAMYLCASSLETGGEQFFGPGTRLTVL.